This record looks at one T cell receptor beta chain sequence and its context. Its antigen is as yet unknown. The data are from a study of graft-versus-host responses after intestinal transplantation. Whole-study findings and limits: Declining HvG levels early post-transplant were linked to peak circulating GvH clone levels.

CDR1 and CDR2 (germline): SGHDT, YYEEEE. The CDR3 length is 14 residues. V was pared by 1 base and J by 9 bases, with 14 bases between. TCRdb's table, derived via immunoSEQ multiplex PCR, lists solely in-frame clones and lacks some. The top ten clones hold 6% of a sample with some 100,000 clones, just over 90% of them seen once. This receptor was taken from a human donor who received an intestinal transplant. Here the sequenced sample was unstimulated CD8+ T cells sorted from spleen or lymph node cells, taken before intestinal transplant. This chain links TRBV5-6 with TRBJ2-1; tentatively, D is TRBD1 or TRBD2 (7 bases each). The CDR3 loop is CASSLTGEGVEQFF. The CDR3 nucleotides are TGTGCCAGCAGCTTGACAGGGGAGGGCGTTGAGCAGTTCTTC. Supplemented by reference TRBV5-6 and TRBJ2-1, the full variable domain reads DAGVTQSPTHLIKTRGQQVTLRCSPKSGHDTVSWYQQALGQGPQFIFQYYEEEERQRGNFPDRFSGHQFPNYSSELNVNALLLGDSALYLCASSLTGEGVEQFFGPGTRLTVL.